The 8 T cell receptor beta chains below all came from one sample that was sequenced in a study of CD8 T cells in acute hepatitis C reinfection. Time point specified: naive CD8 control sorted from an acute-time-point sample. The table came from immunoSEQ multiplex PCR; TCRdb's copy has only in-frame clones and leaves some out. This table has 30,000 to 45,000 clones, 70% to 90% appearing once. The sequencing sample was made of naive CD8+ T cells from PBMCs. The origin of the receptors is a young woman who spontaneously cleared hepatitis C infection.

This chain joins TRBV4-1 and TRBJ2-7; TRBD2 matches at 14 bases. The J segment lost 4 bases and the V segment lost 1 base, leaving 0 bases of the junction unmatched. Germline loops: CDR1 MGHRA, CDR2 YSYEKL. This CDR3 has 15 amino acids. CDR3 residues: CASSQGLAGGYEQYF. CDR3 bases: TGCGCCAGCAGCCAAGGACTAGCGGGAGGGTACGAGCAGTACTTC.

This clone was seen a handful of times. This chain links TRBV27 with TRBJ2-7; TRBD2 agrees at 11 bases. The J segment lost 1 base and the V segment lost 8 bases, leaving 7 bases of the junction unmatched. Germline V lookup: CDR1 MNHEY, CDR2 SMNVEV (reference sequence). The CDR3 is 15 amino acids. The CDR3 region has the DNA TGTGCCAGCCGTGTAGCGGGAGGGCCTTCCTACGAGCAGTACTTC. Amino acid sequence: CASRVAGGPSYEQYF.

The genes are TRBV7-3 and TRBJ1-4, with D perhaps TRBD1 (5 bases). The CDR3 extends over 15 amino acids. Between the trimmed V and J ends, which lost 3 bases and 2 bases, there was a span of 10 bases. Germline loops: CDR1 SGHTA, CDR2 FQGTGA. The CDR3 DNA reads TGTGCCAGCAGCTTGCCGGGACGGACTAATGAAAAACTGTTTTTT. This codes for CASSLPGRTNEKLFF.

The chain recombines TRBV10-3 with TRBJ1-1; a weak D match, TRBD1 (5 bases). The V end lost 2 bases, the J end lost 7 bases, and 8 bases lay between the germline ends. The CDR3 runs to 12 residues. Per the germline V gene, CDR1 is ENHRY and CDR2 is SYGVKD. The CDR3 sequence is CAISEGRVEAFF. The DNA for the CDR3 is TGTGCCATCAGTGAGGGCAGGGTTGAAGCTTTCTTT.

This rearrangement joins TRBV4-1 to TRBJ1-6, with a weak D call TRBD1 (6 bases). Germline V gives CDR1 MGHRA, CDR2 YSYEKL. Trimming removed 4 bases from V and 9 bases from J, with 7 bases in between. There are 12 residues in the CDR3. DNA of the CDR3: TGCGCCAGCAGCCTACAGGGTTCACCCCTCCACTTT. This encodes CASSLQGSPLHF.

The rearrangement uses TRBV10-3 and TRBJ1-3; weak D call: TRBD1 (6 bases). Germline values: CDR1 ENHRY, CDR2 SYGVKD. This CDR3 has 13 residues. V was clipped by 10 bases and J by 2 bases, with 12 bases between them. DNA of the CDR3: TGTGCCACAAACAGGGAAGCTGGAAACACCATATATTTT. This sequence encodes CATNREAGNTIYF.

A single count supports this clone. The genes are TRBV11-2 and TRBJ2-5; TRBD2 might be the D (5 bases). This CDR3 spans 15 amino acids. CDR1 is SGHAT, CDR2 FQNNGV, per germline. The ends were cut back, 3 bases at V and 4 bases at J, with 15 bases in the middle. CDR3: CASSLVYGNLETQYF. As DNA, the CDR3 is TGTGCCAGCAGCTTGGTGTACGGGAACCTAGAGACCCAGTACTTC.

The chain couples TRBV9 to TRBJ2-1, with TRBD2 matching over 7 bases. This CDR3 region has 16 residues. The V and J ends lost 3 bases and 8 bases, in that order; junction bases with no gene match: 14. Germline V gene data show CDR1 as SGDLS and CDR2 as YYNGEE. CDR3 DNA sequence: TGTGCCAGCAGCGGGGGGAGCGGGAACCCTTTGTATGAGCAGTTCTTC. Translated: CASSGGSGNPLYEQFF. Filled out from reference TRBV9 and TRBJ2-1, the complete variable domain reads DSGVTQTPKHLITATGQRVTLRCSPRSGDLSVYWYQQSLDQGLQFLIQYYNGEERAKGNILERFSAQQFPDLHSELNLSSLELGDSALYFCASSGGSGNPLYEQFFGPGTRLTVL.